Listed below are T cell receptor beta chains from one sample, sequenced in a study of response to subunit inactivated influenza vaccine. TCRdb analysed the RT-PCR reads with MiXCR anew, one entry per CDR3 protein. The data contain roughly 180,000 distinct CDR3 sequences, around 8.8% of them singletons. The sample consisted of non-naive T cells sorted from PBMCs, taken on the day of vaccination. Receptor source: a man aged 45-60 years who received an inactivated influenza vaccine. Both conserved end residues are part of each CDR3.

>TRBV10-3
CATHPSGGNEQFF
>TRBV19
CASTLTGVGEALHF
>TRBV9
CASSSTPLQFSF
>TRBV6-2/TRBV6-3
CASSSGQARQPQHF
>TRBV4-3
CASSPERTGSFNEQFF
>TRBV10-3
CATARFDRTTTDTQYF
>TRBV2
CASMKDRVGAFF
>TRBV2
CASSDLWATSTDTQYF
>TRBV12-3/TRBV12-4
CASSLEVASGRINEQFF
>TRBV20-1
CSASIGTSGYEQYF
>TRBV7-7
CASSLVAGAGDTQYF
>TRBV7-2
CASSLYPSTIYF
>TRBV6-2/TRBV6-3
CASSLLSGTGGDGANVLTF
>TRBV4-1
CASSPVAGGPYNEQFF
>TRBV24-1
CATSAGSVTQYF
>TRBV20-1
CSARLALSTDTQYF
>TRBV7-8
CASSFRGSIYEQYF
>TRBV7-2
CASGPVAQETQYF
>TRBV25-1
CASSAGINYGYTF
>TRBV6-2/TRBV6-3
CASSHTRDRGTSPLHF
>TRBV5-6
CASSKDRGFDTDTQYF
>TRBV5-1
CASSLAPGATEAFF
>TRBV20-1
CSALDRVNYGYTF
>TRBV2
CASRRDRDQPQHF
>TRBV18
CASSPTNDRGNTEAFF
>TRBV14
CASSQDDNLRLFISSTDTQYF
>TRBV7-9
CASSRINMNTGELFF
>TRBV5-1
CASSRTDTGFGTQYF
>TRBV18
CASSLRTGVTGELFF
>TRBV7-2
CASSLRGAATTGELFF
>TRBV5-1
CASSLGSSSGGTDTQYF
>TRBV20-1
CSAAAVMGGSRGEQYF
>TRBV5-5
CASSFQWGRSSYNEQFF
>TRBV6-5
CASSRGWGPQYF
>TRBV6-5
CASSSIQGAAGELFF
>TRBV4-1
CASSPSMGGYTF
>TRBV7-9
CASSFSGLVRDTQYF